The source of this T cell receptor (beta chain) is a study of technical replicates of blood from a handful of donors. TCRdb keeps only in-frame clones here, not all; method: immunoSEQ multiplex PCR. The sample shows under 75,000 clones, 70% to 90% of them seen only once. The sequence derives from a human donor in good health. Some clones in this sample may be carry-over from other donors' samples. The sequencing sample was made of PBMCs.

The DNA for the CDR3 is TGTGCTAGTGAGAGACAGGGGCCCCCAGCTTTCTTT. Protein sequence: CASERQGPPAFF. The chain uses TRBV12-5 and TRBJ1-1; 8 nucleotides align to TRBD1. There are 12 residues in the CDR3. CDR1 and CDR2 from the germline V gene are LGHNT and FRNRAP. The J segment lost 10 bases and the V segment lost 7 bases, leaving 8 bases of the junction unmatched. Complete variable domain (other parts from reference TRBV12-5 and TRBJ1-1): DARVTQTPRHKVTEMGQEVTMRCQPILGHNTVFWYRQTMMQGLELLAYFRNRAPLDDSGMPKDRFSAEMPDATLATLKIQPSEPRDSAVYFCASERQGPPAFFGQGTRLTVV.